This TCR beta chain was documented in a study of blood T cells in healthy people across ages. Germline CDR1 SEHNR, CDR2 FQNEAQ (reference sequence). V was clipped by 5 bases and J by 4 bases, with 21 bases between them. The length of the CDR3 is 16 residues. Samples had at least 7 million PBMCs isolated from them. Total RNA extraction produced at least 5.5 micrograms (per sample) for the study. In its sample, this clonotype was seen once. Primed by a sample-barcoded 5' primer and a J-beta primer mix, a second PCR proceeded for roughly 7 to 11 cycles. Tagging of each cDNA molecule was performed by a template-switch adaptor with 12 random nucleotides. TCRdb re-derived calls from the 5' RACE reads in MiXCR, one entry per CDR3 protein. The table has 650,000 to 1,000,000 distinct CDR3 sequences, about 46% seen once.

This sequence was found in a man older than 75 in good health. The sample consisted of blood. The J gene is TRBJ2-7, the V gene TRBV7-9; either TRBD1 or TRBD2 may supply D (5 bases each). The CDR3 is CASSLQTGTVGYEQYF. In DNA form, the CDR3 reads TGTGCCAGCAGCCTCCAAACCGGGACCGTAGGTTACGAGCAGTACTTC.